This entry lists 19 T cell receptor beta chains sequenced from one sample in a study of cytomegalovirus exposure and HLA in healthy donors (dated by TCRdb to the late 2010s). Libraries were constructed by the immunoSEQ multiplex PCR assay. For the multiplex PCR, a mixture combining 60 forward primers for TCR Vbeta segments and 13 reverse primers for TCR Jbeta segments was used. TCRdb limited this immuneACCESS table to in-frame rearrangements with V and J called. A share of clones is missing; checked studies link under half to unresolved V genes, and the rest is unexplained. The sample table holds some 97,000 clones, of which 79% were seen once. Clones ranked in the top ten supply roughly 3.7% of the sample. Sample: PBMCs. These receptors originate from a female donor in good health and CMV-seropositive.

This clone turned up a few times. The chain uses TRBV7-2 and TRBJ1-4; possibly TRBD1 for D (5 bases). Germline loops: CDR1 SGHTA, CDR2 FQGNSA. Trimming stripped 4 bases from V and 0 bases from J, with 12 bases between. The CDR3 has 16 residues. CDR3 region: CASSSGVSATNEKLFF. The CDR3 DNA reads as TGTGCCAGCAGCTCGGGGGTATCTGCAACTAATGAAAAACTGTTTTTT.

For the CDR3, the DNA is TGTGCCAGCAGCCGCTTGATCCGGGACAGGGTTGCAACTAATGAAAAACTGTTTTTT. Its protein is CASSRLIRDRVATNEKLFF. The chain has TRBV5-5 and TRBJ1-4; 9 bases fit TRBD1. The CDR3 covers 19 residues. The J segment lost 0 bases and the V segment lost 4 bases, leaving 13 bases of the junction unmatched. CDR1 is SGHKS and CDR2 is YYEKEE in the germline V gene (reference sequence).

The gene calls are TRBV5-4 and TRBJ2-7, with 9 bases identical to TRBD1. The CDR3 extends over 14 amino acids. V gave up 2 bases and J gave up 6 bases; unmatched junction bases: 6. Germline-derived CDR1 and CDR2 are SGHNT and YYREEE (reference sequence). CDR3 bases: TGTGCCAGCAGCTTAAGGGACAGGGTTGCCGAGCAGTACTTC. This codes for CASSLRDRVAEQYF.

The V gene is TRBV4-2, the J gene TRBJ2-7, with 15 bases fitting TRBD2. The CDR3 contains 17 residues. CDR1 and CDR2 from the germline V gene are LGHNA and YNFKEQ. V dropped 0 bases and J dropped 5; count of bases not matched to a gene: 5. The CDR3 sequence is CASSQEVGLAGGDEQYF. The CDR3 bases are TGTGCCAGCAGCCAAGAAGTGGGACTAGCGGGGGGAGACGAGCAGTACTTC.

CDR3 sequence reads: CASLSRENTEAFF. As DNA, the CDR3 is TGTGCCAGTCTTAGCCGGGAGAACACTGAAGCTTTCTTT. The chain couples TRBV2 to TRBJ1-1; D is unresolved. CDR3 length: 13 amino acids. Germline-derived CDR1 and CDR2 are SNHLY and FYNNEI. V lost 9 bases and J 1 base, leaving 12 bases between the germline ends.

The CDR3 protein is CASSLGQSYQETQYF. CDR3 DNA: TGCGCCAGCAGCTTGGGACAGAGTTACCAAGAGACCCAGTACTTC. The chain has TRBV5-1 and TRBJ2-5; D might be TRBD1 (5 bases). The CDR3 spans 15 residues. Germline loops: CDR1 SGHRS, CDR2 YFSETQ. V was cut by 0 bases and J by 0 bases, with 9 bases left in between.

The chain recombines TRBV25-1 with TRBJ1-2; D perhaps matches TRBD1 (6 bases). Trimming stripped 7 bases from V and 2 bases from J, with 8 bases between. Germline CDR1 reads MGHDK; CDR2 reads SYGVNS. The CDR3 is 12 residues long. The CDR3 DNA follows: TGTGCCAGCACAACAGGGAACTATGGCTACACCTTC. It specifies CASTTGNYGYTF.

This chain joins TRBV27 and TRBJ2-5; D is ambiguous. The end of the DNA fits TRBJ2-7 better, so the J call may be wrong. Per germline, CDR1 MNHEY and CDR2 SMNVEV (reference sequence). CDR3 length equals 13 residues. For the CDR3, the DNA is TGTGCCAGCAGTTTACACAGCTCCTACGAGCAGTACTTC. This gives the protein CASSLHSSYEQYF.

This clone came up a few times. V usage is TRBV5-1 and J usage is TRBJ1-2; D is possibly TRBD1 (6 bases). Trimming stripped 4 bases from V and 8 bases from J, with 15 bases between. CDR3 length: 13 amino acids. From germline, CDR1 is SGHRS and CDR2 YFSETQ. The CDR3 is CASSGGQTYGYTF. CDR3 nucleotide sequence: TGCGCCAGCAGCGGGGGACAAACCTACGGCTACACCTTC.

The chain recombines TRBV6-5 with TRBJ1-2; 8 nucleotides match TRBD1. Germline loops: CDR1 MNHEY, CDR2 SVGAGI. The length of the CDR3 is 13 residues. The junction had 6 bases not matched to a gene; V was cut back by 6 bases and J by 6 bases. CDR3 region: CASRPRTGHGYTF. The CDR3 nucleotides are TGTGCCAGCAGACCCAGGACAGGGCATGGCTACACCTTC.

The CDR3 DNA reads as TGTGCCAGCAGCTCATCCGGAGCGGGGCCGGATACGCAGTATTTT. As protein: CASSSSGAGPDTQYF. This chain connects TRBV7-2 to TRBJ2-3; 7 bases map to TRBD2. Germline trimming cut 4 bases from V and 6 bases from J; bases unmatched to any gene: 10. Germline CDR1 reads SGHTA; CDR2 reads FQGNSA. CDR3 length: 15 amino acids.

V gene TRBV19 combines with J gene TRBJ2-3, with D tentatively TRBD2 (7 bases). Germline-derived CDR1 and CDR2 are LNHDA and SQIVND (reference sequence). V was trimmed by 5 bases and J by 12 bases, leaving 36 bases between them. The CDR3 sequence is 19 residues long. CDR3 nucleotide sequence: TGTGCCAGTAGTTTCAGACTAGCTTGGGGGGCAGATACGCGAGACTTCCAGTATTTT. As protein: CASSFRLAWGADTRDFQYF.

The chain has TRBV4-3 and TRBJ1-1; perhaps TRBD1 as D (5 bases). The V end lost 2 bases, the J end lost 5 bases, and 24 bases lay between the germline ends. The length of the CDR3 is 18 residues. The germline gives CDR1 LGHNA, CDR2 YSLEER. The CDR3 region is CASSQTQGGHFSGTEAFF. The CDR3 coding sequence is TGCGCCAGCAGCCAAACTCAGGGAGGACACTTCAGTGGGACTGAAGCTTTCTTT.

As concerns this clone: Relative to the germline gene, one junction end is altered; a read error may explain this. V gene TRBV7-9 combines with J gene TRBJ2-7; tentatively, D is TRBD2 (6 bases). CDR1 is SEHNR and CDR2 is FQNEAQ in the germline V gene (reference sequence). This CDR3 comprises 14 residues. The CDR3 loop reads CSSSLGPGAYEQYF. As DNA, the CDR3 is TGTTCCAGCAGCTTAGGCCCGGGGGCCTACGAGCAGTACTTC. Filled out from reference TRBV7-9 and TRBJ2-7, the complete variable domain reads DTGVSQNPRHKITKRGQNVTFRCDPISEHNRLYWYRQTLGQGPEFLTYFQNEAQLEKSRLLSDRFSAERPKGSFSTLEIQRTEQGDSAMYLCSSSLGPGAYEQYFGPGTRLTVT.

V gene TRBV11-2 combines with J gene TRBJ2-5; 10 bases map to TRBD1. The J call may be wrong; the DNA end is better matched by TRBJ2-7. This CDR3 spans 14 amino acids. Germline CDR1 reads SGHAT; CDR2 reads FQNNGV. The CDR3 nucleotides are TGTGCCAGCAGCTTAGGGACAGGGGGTTACGAGCAGTACTTC. Translating it yields CASSLGTGGYEQYF.

This clone was recorded a few times. The CDR3 DNA follows: TGTGCCAGCAGCTTAGGTTACGCGGGCGCCAGTGAGCAGTTCTTC. It encodes CASSLGYAGASEQFF. The chain carries TRBV11-2 and TRBJ2-1; maybe TRBD2 (5 bases). The CDR3 runs 15 residues. V dropped 1 base and J dropped 9 bases, with 16 bases sitting between them. The germline gives CDR1 SGHAT, CDR2 FQNNGV.

This clone appeared a few times. The same CDR3 can be traced to other DNA sequences in this sample. Here the CDR3 reads CASSFIANYGYTF. The CDR3 DNA reads as TGTGCCAGCAGTTTTATAGCTAACTATGGCTACACCTTC. This chain joins TRBV27 and TRBJ1-2; D is ambiguous. The CDR3 spans 13 residues. V was shortened by 3 bases and J by 0 bases, with 5 bases between the two germline ends. Germline CDR1 MNHEY, CDR2 SMNVEV (reference sequence).

Only one count was recorded for this clone. CDR3 protein: CASSPRTSGKEMGEQYF. In nucleotides, the CDR3 is TGTGCCAGCAGTCCCCGGACTAGCGGGAAGGAGATGGGGGAGCAGTACTTC. The chain couples TRBV6-7 to TRBJ2-7; TRBD2 aligns across 12 bases. TRBV6-7 is given ORF status, its function remaining uncertain. Trimming cost V 5 bases and J 7 bases; bases outside gene matches: 15. CDR3 length: 17 amino acids.

This clone was seen only once. The V and J genes are TRBV27 and TRBJ1-5; no clear D gene. This CDR3 has 15 amino acids. From germline, CDR1 is MNHEY and CDR2 SMNVEV (reference sequence). Deletions cut 6 bases from V and 0 bases from J, with 12 bases between. The CDR3 sequence is CASRVGAYSNQPQHF. DNA for the CDR3: TGTGCCAGCAGAGTTGGAGCATATAGCAATCAGCCCCAGCATTTT.